This TCR beta chain was sequenced in a study of identifying expanded T cells in peripheral blood. Losses at the gene ends were 7 bases for V and 0 bases for J; bases not matched to a gene: 4. Germline V lookup: CDR1 LNHDA, CDR2 SQIVND (reference sequence). There are 15 residues in the CDR3. The repertoire was sequenced with immunoSEQ multiplex PCR; TCRdb's copy has only in-frame clones and lacks some. The sample includes over 100,000 clones, about 87% seen only once; the top ten take 7.5% to 9.5%. The chain recombines TRBV19 with TRBJ2-1; 9 bases fit TRBD2. Sequenced sample: blood. The TCR comes from a person aged 18-69 years in good health. Here the CDR3 DNA reads TGTGCCAGTAAAAGCGGGAGGAGCTCCTACAATGAGCAGTTCTTC. Translated: CASKSGRSSYNEQFF.